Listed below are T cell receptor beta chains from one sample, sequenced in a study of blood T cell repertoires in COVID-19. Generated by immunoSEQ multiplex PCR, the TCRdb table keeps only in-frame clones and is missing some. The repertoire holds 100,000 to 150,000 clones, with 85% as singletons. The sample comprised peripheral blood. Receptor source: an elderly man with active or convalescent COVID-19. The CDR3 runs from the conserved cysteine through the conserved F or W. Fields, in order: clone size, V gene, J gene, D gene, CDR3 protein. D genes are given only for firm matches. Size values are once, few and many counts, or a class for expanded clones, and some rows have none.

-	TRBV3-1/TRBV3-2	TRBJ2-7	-	CASSQANYEQYF
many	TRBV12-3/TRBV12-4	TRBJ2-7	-	CASSFRGTQYF
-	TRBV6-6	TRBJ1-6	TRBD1	CASSQDRGAASPLHF
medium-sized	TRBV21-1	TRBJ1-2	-	CASSKEPSGDYGYTF
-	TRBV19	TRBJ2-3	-	CASKVVASETDTQYF
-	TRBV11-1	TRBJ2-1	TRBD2	CASSFAGTRDNEQFF
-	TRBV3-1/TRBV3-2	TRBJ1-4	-	CASSQDYTSREKLFF
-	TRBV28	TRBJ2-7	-	CASSPSGPDEQYF
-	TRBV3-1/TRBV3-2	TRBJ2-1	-	CASSPRGVIPGEQFF
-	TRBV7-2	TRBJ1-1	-	CASSSEGTRTTEAFF
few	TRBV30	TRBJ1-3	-	CAWSPGVAGNTIYF
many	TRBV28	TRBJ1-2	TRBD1	CASRGTGLNYGYTF
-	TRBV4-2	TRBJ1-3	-	CASSQEDRRLSGNTIYF
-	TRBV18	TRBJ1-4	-	CASSPRSGRNEKLFF
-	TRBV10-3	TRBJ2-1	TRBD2	CAISGTSGVPGEQFF
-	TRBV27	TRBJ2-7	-	CASSWGVGGEQYF
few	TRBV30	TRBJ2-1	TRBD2	CAWSVASGGANEQFF
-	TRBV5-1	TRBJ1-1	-	CASSSGVGARGTEAFF
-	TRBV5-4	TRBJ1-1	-	CASSLSTGDTEAFF
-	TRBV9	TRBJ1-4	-	CASSARGANEKLFF
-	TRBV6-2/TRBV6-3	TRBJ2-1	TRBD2	CASSYRGLANEQFF
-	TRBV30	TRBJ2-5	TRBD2	CAWSVFVLARYQETQYF
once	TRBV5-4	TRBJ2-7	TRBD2	CASSDGLAYDEQYF
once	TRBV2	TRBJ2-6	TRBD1	CASRRTGVLSGANVLTF
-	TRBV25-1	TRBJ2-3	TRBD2	CASSPRTSATDTQYF
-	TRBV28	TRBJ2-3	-	CASSLSGATDTQYF
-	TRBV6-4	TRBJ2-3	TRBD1	CATGQGHTDTQYF
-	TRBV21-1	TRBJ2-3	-	CASRGLQSDTQYF
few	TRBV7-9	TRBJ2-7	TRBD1	CASSPGTGSYEQYF
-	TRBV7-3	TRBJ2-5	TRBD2	CASSSLPLAGAETQYF
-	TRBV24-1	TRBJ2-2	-	CATSRTSNTGELFF
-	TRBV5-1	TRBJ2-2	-	CASSLQGLNTGELFF
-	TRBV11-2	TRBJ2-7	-	CASSVQPGPYEQYF
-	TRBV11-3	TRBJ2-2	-	CASSLDRGNTGELFF
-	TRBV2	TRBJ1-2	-	CASSEYGGVGYTF
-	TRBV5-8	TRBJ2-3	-	CASSLVADTQYF
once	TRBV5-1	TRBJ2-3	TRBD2	CASSSGLAGATDTQYF
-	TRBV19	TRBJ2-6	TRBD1	CASSEGQGSAGANVLTF
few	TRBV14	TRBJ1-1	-	CASSAYRALRGDTEAFF
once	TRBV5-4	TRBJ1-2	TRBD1	CASSPTGVYGYTF
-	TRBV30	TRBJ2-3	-	CAWSAAADTQYF
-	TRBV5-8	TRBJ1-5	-	CASSSGSLYSNQPQHF
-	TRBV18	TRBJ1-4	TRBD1	CASSPTGGSIEKLFF
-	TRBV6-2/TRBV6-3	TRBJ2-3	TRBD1	CASSYPTGSTDTQYF
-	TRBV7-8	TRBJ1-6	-	CASRINRVSSSPLHF
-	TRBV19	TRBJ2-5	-	CASSIVSGLGETQYF
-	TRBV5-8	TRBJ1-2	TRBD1	CASSPRGQGHGYTF
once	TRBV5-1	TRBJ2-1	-	CASSLAGVNNEQFF
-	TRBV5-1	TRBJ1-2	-	CASAAGLTGGYTF
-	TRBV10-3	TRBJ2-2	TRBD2	CATGLAENTGELFF
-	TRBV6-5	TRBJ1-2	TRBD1	CASSYVDRIEGYTF
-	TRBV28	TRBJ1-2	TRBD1	CASSLRTGDGYTF
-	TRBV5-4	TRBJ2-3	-	CASSADRRTDTQYF
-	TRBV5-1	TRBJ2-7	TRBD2	CASGLAGQTSYEQYF
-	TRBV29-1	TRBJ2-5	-	CSVEGERQETQYF
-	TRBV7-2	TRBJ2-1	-	CASSLSGSEQFF